A selection of T cell receptor beta chains follows, all from one sample in a study of blood T cell repertoires in COVID-19. TCRdb keeps only in-frame clones here, not all; method: immunoSEQ multiplex PCR. The sample shows 240,000 or so clones, more than 85% of them seen only once. The source material was peripheral blood. Receptors were obtained from a woman in her seventies with active or convalescent COVID-19. Both conserved end residues are part of each CDR3. The order of the fields is J gene, V gene, clone size, D gene, CDR3 DNA, CDR3 protein. The D gene is left open where the match is weak. Clone sizes are given selectively: once, few, many, or a class where the clone is expanded.

>TRBJ1-1|TRBV24-1|NA|NA
TGTGCCACCAGTGATTCGTTTGAAGCTTTCTTT
CATSDSFEAFF
>TRBJ1-5|TRBV9|NA|NA
TGTGCCAGCAGCAACCAGGTGGGCAATCAGCCCCAGCATTTT
CASSNQVGNQPQHF
>TRBJ1-3|TRBV14|NA|NA
TGTGCCAGTCGGGGACTCTCTGGAAACACCATATATTTT
CASRGLSGNTIYF
>TRBJ1-6|TRBV6-5|NA|NA
TGTGCCAGCAGCGAGCATTGGAATTCACCCCTCCACTTT
CASSEHWNSPLHF
>TRBJ2-4|TRBV7-3|NA|TRBD2
TGTGCCACAGCGGCTAGCGGGGACCAAAACATTCAGTACTTC
CATAASGDQNIQYF
>TRBJ1-2|TRBV13|once|TRBD1
TGTGCCAGCAGTTGGGACAGGGAATATGGCTACACCTTC
CASSWDREYGYTF
>TRBJ1-2|TRBV4-1|NA|NA
TGCGCCAGCAGCCAAGTACCGACAGTCTATGGCTACACCTTC
CASSQVPTVYGYTF
>TRBJ1-6|TRBV9|NA|NA
TGTGCCAGCAGCGTAGCCCGGGACTCGTACGGTTCACCCCTCCACTTT
CASSVARDSYGSPLHF
>TRBJ1-4|TRBV19|once|NA
TGTGCCAGTAGTTCGAGGGAAGGTGAAAAACTGTTTTTT
CASSSREGEKLFF
>TRBJ2-1|TRBV3-1/TRBV3-2|NA|NA
TGTGCCAGCAGCCAAGTTTTTTCGGAGAGCAATGAGCAGTTCTTC
CASSQVFSESNEQFF
>TRBJ1-2|TRBV11-2|NA|NA
TGTGCCAGCAGCTTAGATGGAGGGGCAGGTTCCACTGGCTACACCTTC
CASSLDGGAGSTGYTF
>TRBJ1-6|TRBV30|NA|TRBD1
TGTGCCTGGAGTGTACGTGTTTACGTGGACAGGGAAGAATGGGATAATTCACCCCTCCACTTT
CAWSVRVYVDREEWDNSPLHF
>TRBJ1-2|TRBV6-2/TRBV6-3|few|NA
TGTGCCAGCAGTCCGTGGGGCGTAGTGGTTGGCTACACCTTC
CASSPWGVVVGYTF
>TRBJ1-2|TRBV19|few|NA
TGTGCCAGTAGTATAGTAGGACAGACGAACTATGGCTACACCTTC
CASSIVGQTNYGYTF
>TRBJ2-7|TRBV18|NA|TRBD2
TGTGCCAGCTCACCTTCCGGGGGGTCGGGGGAGCAGTACTTC
CASSPSGGSGEQYF
>TRBJ2-5|TRBV3-1/TRBV3-2|NA|NA
TGTGCCAGCAGCCAAGAAGGGGCAGGGGCAGAGACCCAGTACTTC
CASSQEGAGAETQYF
>TRBJ1-1|TRBV6-6|NA|TRBD1
TGTGCCAGCAGTTACTCGAGGGGGCCGGACACTGAAGCTTTCTTT
CASSYSRGPDTEAFF